This T cell receptor (beta chain) was observed in a study of PD-L1 blockade in urothelial cancer. Study context: Patients took up atezolizumab in the mid-2010s at 1,200 mg intravenously every 3 weeks.

Only in-frame clones appear in the TCRdb table, and some are missing; sequencing was by immunoSEQ multiplex PCR. The data contain 85,000 to 130,000 clones, roughly nine tenths of them seen just once; the ten biggest clones take up about 0.92%. CDR1 is SEHNR, CDR2 FQNEAQ, per germline (reference sequence). This CDR3 is built from 14 residues. V was pared by 6 bases and J by 1 base, with 10 bases between. Specimen: PBMCs, collected around atezolizumab (anti-PD-L1) treatment. The TCR sequence derives from a woman of 80 years or more with urothelial cancer. V gene TRBV7-9 combines with J gene TRBJ1-5; weak D call: TRBD1 (5 bases). The CDR3 protein is CASSRQQSNQPQHF. Written as DNA, the CDR3 is TGTGCCAGCAGTAGACAGCAAAGCAATCAGCCCCAGCATTTT.